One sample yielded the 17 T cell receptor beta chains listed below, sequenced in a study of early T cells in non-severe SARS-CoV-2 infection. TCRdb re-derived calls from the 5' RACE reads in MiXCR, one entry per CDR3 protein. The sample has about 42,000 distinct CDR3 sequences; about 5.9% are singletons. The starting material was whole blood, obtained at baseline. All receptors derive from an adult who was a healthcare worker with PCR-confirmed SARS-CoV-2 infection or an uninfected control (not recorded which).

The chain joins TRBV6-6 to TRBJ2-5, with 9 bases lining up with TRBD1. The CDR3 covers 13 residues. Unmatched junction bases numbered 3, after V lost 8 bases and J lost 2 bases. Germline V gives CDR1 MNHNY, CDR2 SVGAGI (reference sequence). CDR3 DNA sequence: TGTGCCAGCCGGGACAGGGTACAAGAGACCCAGTACTTC. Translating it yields CASRDRVQETQYF.

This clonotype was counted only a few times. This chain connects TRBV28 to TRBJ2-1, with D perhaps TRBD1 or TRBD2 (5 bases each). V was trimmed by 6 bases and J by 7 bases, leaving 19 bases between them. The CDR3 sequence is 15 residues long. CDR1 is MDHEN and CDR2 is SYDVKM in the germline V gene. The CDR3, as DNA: TGTGCCAGCAGATTCCGTGGGGGAGTTGGTAATGAGCAGTTCTTC. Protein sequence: CASRFRGGVGNEQFF. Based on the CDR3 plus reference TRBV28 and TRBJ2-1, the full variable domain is DVKVTQSSRYLVKRTGEKVFLECVQDMDHENMFWYRQDPGLGLRLIYFSYDVKMKEKGDIPEGYSVSREKKERFSLILESASTNQTSMYLCASRFRGGVGNEQFFGPGTRLTVL.

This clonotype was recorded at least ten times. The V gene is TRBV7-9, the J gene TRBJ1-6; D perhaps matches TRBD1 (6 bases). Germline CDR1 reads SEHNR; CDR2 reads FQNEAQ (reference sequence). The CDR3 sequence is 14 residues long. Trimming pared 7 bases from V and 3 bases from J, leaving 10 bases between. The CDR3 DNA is TGTGCCAGCACCTCGACAGGCTATAATTCACCCCTCCACTTT. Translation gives CASTSTGYNSPLHF.

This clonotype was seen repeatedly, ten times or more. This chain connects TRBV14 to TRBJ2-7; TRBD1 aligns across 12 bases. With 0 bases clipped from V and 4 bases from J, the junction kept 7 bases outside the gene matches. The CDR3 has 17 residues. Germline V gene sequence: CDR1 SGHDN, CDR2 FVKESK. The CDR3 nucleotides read TGTGCCAGCAGCCAAGATCCGGGACAGGGGGCGCGATACGAGCAGTACTTC. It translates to CASSQDPGQGARYEQYF.

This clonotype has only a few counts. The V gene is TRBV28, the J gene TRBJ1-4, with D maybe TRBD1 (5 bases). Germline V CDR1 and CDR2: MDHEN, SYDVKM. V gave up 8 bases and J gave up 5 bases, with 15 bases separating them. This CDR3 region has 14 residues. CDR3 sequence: CASRSGGANEKLFF. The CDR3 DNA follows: TGTGCCAGCCGTTCCGGGGGAGCGAATGAAAAACTGTTTTTT. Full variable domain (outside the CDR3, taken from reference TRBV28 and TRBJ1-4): DVKVTQSSRYLVKRTGEKVFLECVQDMDHENMFWYRQDPGLGLRLIYFSYDVKMKEKGDIPEGYSVSREKKERFSLILESASTNQTSMYLCASRSGGANEKLFFGSGTQLSVL.

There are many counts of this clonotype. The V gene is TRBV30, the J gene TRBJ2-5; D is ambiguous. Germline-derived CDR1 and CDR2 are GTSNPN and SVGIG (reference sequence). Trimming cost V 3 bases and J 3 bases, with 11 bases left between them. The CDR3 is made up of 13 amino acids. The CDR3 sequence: CAWSIGQEETQYF. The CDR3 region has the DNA TGTGCCTGGAGCATAGGGCAGGAAGAGACCCAGTACTTC.

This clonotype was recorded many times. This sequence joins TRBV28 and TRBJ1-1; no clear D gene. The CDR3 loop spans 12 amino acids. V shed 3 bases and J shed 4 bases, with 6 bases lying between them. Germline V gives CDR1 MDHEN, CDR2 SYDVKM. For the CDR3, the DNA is TGTGCCAGCAGTTTGACCGTCACTGAAGCTTTCTTT. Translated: CASSLTVTEAFF. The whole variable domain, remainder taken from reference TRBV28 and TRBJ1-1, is DVKVTQSSRYLVKRTGEKVFLECVQDMDHENMFWYRQDPGLGLRLIYFSYDVKMKEKGDIPEGYSVSREKKERFSLILESASTNQTSMYLCASSLTVTEAFFGQGTRLTVV.

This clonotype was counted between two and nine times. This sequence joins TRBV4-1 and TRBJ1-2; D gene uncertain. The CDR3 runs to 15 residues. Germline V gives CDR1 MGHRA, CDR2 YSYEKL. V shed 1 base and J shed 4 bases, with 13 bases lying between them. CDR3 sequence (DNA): TGCGCCAGCAGCCAAGGGGCAGCGGAAGTCTATGGCTACACCTTC. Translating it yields CASSQGAAEVYGYTF.

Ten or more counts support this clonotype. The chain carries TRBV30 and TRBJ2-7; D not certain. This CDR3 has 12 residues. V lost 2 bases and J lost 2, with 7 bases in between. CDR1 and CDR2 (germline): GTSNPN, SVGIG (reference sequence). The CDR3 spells CAWSKGAYEQYF. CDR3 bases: TGTGCCTGGAGTAAAGGCGCCTACGAGCAGTACTTC.

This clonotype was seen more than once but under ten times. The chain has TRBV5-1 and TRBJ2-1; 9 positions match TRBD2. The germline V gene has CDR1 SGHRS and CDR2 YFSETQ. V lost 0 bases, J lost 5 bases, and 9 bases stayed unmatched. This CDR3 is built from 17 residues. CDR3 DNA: TGCGCCAGCAGCTTGGCCCTAGCGGGGTTAGGCGACAATGAGCAGTTCTTC. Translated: CASSLALAGLGDNEQFF.

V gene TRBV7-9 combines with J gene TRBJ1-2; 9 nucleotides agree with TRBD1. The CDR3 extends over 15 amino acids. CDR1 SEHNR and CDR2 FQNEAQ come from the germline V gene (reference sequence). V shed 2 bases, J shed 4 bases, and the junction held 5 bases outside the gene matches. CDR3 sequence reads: CASSLSRQGVYGYTF. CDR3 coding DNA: TGTGCCAGCAGCTTAAGTCGACAGGGGGTCTATGGCTACACCTTC.

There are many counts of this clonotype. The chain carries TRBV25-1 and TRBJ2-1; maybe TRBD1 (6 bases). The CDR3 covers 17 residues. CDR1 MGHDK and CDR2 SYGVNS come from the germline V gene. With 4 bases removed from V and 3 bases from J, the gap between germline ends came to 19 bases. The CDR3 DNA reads TGTGCCAGCAGTGGTCCCCAGGGGTCCACCTACTACAATGAGCAGTTCTTC. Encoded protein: CASSGPQGSTYYNEQFF.

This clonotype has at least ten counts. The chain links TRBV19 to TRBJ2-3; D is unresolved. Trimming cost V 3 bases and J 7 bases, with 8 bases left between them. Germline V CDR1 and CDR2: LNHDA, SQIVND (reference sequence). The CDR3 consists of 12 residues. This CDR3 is CASSIEGNTQYF. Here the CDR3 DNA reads TGTGCCAGTAGTATCGAAGGAAATACGCAGTATTTT.

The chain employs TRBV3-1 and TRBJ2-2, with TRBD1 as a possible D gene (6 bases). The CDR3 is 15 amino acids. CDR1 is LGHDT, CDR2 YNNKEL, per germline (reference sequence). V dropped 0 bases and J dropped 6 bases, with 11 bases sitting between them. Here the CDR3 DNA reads TGTGCCAGCAGCCAAGACAGGGGTTATGCCGGGGAGCTGTTTTTT. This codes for CASSQDRGYAGELFF.

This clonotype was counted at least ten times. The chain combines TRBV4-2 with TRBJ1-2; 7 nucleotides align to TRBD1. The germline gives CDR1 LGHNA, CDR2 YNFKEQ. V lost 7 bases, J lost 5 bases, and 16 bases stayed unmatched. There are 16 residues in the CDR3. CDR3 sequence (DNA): TGTGCCAGCACGGGACATCAGGGGGTTCAGTTTTATGGCTACACCTTC. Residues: CASTGHQGVQFYGYTF.

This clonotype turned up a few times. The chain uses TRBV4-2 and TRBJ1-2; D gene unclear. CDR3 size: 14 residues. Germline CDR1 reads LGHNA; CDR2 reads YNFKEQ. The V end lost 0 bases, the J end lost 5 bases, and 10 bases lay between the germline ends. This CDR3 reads CASSQETAIYGYTF. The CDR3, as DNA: TGTGCCAGCAGCCAAGAAACAGCTATTTATGGCTACACCTTC.

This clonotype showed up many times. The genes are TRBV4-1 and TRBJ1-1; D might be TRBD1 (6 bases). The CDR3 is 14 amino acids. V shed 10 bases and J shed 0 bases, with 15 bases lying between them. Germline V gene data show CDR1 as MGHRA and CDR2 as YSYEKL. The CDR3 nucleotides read TGCGCCACCACCCAGGGGTCTATGAACACTGAAGCTTTCTTT. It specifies CATTQGSMNTEAFF.